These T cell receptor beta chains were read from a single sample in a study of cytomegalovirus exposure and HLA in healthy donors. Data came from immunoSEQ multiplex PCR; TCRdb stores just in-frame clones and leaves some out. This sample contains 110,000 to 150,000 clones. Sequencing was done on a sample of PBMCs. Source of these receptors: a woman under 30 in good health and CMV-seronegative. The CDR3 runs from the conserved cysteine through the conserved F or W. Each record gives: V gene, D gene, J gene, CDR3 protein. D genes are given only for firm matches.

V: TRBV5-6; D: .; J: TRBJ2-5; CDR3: CASSFAERSTMEQYF
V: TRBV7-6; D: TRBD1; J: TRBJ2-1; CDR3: CASSLGANRGYNEQFF
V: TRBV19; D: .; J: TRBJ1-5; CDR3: CASSMGTGGPQPQHF
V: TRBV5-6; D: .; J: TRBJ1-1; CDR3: CASSLATGRTEAFF
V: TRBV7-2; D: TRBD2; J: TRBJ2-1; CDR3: CASSTPGTRNHNEQFF
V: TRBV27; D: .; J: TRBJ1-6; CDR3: CASSQLTENSPLHF
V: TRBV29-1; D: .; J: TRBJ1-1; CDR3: CSVGVGGLAFF
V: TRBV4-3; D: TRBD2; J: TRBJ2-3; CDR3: CASSKSGRNPDTQYF
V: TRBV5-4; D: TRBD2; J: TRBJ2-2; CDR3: CASSLGLAGETGELFF
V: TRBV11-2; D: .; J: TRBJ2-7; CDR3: CASSRTVYEQYF
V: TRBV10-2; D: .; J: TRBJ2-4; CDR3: CASSEIRGFGAKNIQYF
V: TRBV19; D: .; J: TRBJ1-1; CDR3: CASSPGDFNPTEAFF
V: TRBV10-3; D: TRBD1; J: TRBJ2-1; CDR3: CAISDPTGMGYNQQFF
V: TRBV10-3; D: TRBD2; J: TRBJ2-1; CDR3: CAISEWAGERYNEQFF
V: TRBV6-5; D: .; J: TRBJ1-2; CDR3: CASTGQPLYGYTF
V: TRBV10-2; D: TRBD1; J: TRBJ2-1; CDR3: CASRLTGGPYNEQFF
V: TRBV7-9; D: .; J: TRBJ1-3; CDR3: CASSLSGVHSGNTIYF
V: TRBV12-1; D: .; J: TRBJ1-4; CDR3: CASSAEPPNEKLFF
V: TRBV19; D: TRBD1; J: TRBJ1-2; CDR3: CASTLPGGRQGAVYGYTF
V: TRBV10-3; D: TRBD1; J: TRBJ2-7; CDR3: CAISGLGQGTSYEQYF
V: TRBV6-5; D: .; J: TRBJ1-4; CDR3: CASSEVGVNEKLFF
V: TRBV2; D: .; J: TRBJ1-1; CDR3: CASSRRVVSNTEAFF
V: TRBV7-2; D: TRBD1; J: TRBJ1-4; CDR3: CASSRDRSGEKLFF
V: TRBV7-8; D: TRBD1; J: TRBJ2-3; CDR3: CASSLAQTGGNTDTQYF
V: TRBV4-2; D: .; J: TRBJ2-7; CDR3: CASSQDVGASYEQYF
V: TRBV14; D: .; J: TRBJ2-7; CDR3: CASSPQRSSYEQYF
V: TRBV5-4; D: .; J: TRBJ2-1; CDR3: CASTSGGRSYNEQFF
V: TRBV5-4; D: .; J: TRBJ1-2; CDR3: CASSKDSLFYGYTF
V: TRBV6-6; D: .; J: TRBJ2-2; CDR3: CASSSGTSGELFF
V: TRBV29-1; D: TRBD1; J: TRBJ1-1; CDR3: CSVTRREGATEAFF
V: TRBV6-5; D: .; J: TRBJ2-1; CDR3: CASSYSAGPSNEQFF
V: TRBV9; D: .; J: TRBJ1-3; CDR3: CASTPGGVGNTIYF
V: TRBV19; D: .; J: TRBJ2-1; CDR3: CATQLDSVSYNEQFF
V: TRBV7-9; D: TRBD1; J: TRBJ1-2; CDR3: CASSLVDRGASGGYTF
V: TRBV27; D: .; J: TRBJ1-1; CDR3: CASSAQGNTEAFF
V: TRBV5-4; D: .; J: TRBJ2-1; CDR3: CASSLQRDYNEQFF
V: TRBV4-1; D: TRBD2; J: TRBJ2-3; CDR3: CASSRYLAGDGNTQYF
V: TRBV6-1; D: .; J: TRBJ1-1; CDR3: CASSEPGGRGTEAFF
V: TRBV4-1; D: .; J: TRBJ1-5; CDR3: CASSGGAFGNQPQHF
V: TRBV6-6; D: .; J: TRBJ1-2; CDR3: CASRSLGGQGYTF
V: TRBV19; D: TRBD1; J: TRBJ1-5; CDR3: CASSSRQGVVQPQHF
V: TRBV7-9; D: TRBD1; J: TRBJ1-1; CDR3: CASSSGQGELNTEAFF
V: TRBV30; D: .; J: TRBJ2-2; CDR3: CAWTTSPTGELFF
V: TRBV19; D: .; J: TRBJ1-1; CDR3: CASTRDNLRLNTEAFF
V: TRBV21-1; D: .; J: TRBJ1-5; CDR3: CASSPLYRERRGQPQHF
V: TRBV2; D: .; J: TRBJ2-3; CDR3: CASRTGGYTDTQYF
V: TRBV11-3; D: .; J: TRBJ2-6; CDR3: CASSPTGTADEDVLTF
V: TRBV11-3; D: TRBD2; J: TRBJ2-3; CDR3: CASSGRLAGGPEGDTQYF
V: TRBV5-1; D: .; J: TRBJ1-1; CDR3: CASSLREGGNTEAFF
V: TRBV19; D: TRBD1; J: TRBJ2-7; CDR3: CASSISLGQGLEQYF
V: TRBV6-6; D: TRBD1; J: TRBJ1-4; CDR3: CASSYSPGQGNEKLFF
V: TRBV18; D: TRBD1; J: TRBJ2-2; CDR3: CASSGTATGELFF
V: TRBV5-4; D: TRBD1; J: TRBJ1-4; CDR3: CASSQQGAGGNEKLFF
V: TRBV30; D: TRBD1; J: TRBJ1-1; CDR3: CAWSDDRAEAFF
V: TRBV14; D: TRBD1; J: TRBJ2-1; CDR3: CASSQGAFLWDRRFNEQFF
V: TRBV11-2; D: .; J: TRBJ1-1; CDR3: CASSLHAEAFF
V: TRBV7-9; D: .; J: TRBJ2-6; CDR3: CASSPVASGANVLTF
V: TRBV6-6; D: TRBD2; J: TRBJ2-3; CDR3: CASSYSGTSGRSTQYF